The rows below give T cell receptor beta chains drawn from one sample of a study of T-cell reconstitution after alpha-beta-depleted transplantation in children. TCRdb passed the PCR reads through MiXCR, listing each CDR3 protein once. This table has about 210,000 distinct CDR3 sequences, approximately 15% appearing once. The sample in question was PBMCs, mostly from graft donor cells, obtained 360 days after TCRalphabeta/CD19-depleted stem cell transplant. The origin of the receptors is a male patient aged 2-9 years who had a stem cell transplant for acute lymphoblastic leukemia, so the T cells may come from the graft donor. CDR3s include the opening cysteine and the closing phenylalanine or tryptophan. The D gene is left open where the match is weak. The size of a clone is reported for some rows only, either as once, few or many, or as a class for expanded clones.

D gene: NA
J gene: TRBJ1-1
V gene: TRBV3-1
clone size: NA
CDR3 protein: CASSQEGGGNTEAFF
CDR3 DNA: TGTGCCAGCAGCCAAGAAGGAGGGGGGAACACTGAAGCTTTCTTT

D gene: NA
J gene: TRBJ2-3
V gene: TRBV24-1
clone size: few
CDR3 protein: CATSDLRAGATDTQYF
CDR3 DNA: TGTGCCACCAGTGATTTGAGGGCAGGGGCCACAGATACGCAGTATTTT

D gene: NA
J gene: TRBJ2-7
V gene: TRBV20-1
clone size: few
CDR3 protein: CSARDEPFYEQYF
CDR3 DNA: TGCAGTGCTAGAGATGAGCCTTTCTACGAGCAGTACTTC

D gene: NA
J gene: TRBJ2-7
V gene: TRBV12-3/TRBV12-4
clone size: few
CDR3 protein: CASSIGLRYEQYF
CDR3 DNA: TGTGCCAGCAGTATCGGACTTCGATACGAGCAGTACTTC

D gene: TRBD2
J gene: TRBJ2-1
V gene: TRBV7-9
clone size: NA
CDR3 protein: CASSKRLAEPYNEQFF
CDR3 DNA: TGTGCCAGCAGCAAGAGACTAGCGGAGCCATACAATGAGCAGTTCTTC

D gene: TRBD2
J gene: TRBJ2-1
V gene: TRBV12-3/TRBV12-4
clone size: NA
CDR3 protein: CASLLTSGGPRLINEQFF
CDR3 DNA: TGTGCCAGCTTACTGACTAGCGGGGGGCCCCGTCTAATCAATGAGCAGTTCTTC

D gene: TRBD1
J gene: TRBJ1-1
V gene: TRBV4-3
clone size: NA
CDR3 protein: CASSQTNRGSPEAFF
CDR3 DNA: TGCGCCAGCAGCCAGACCAACAGGGGTTCGCCTGAAGCTTTCTTT

D gene: NA
J gene: TRBJ1-3
V gene: TRBV12-3/TRBV12-4
clone size: NA
CDR3 protein: CASSILLGSSGNTIYF
CDR3 DNA: TGTGCCAGCAGTATCCTCTTGGGTTCCTCTGGAAACACCATATATTTT

D gene: TRBD2
J gene: TRBJ2-7
V gene: TRBV27
clone size: few
CDR3 protein: CASTTGLAGGEQYF
CDR3 DNA: TGTGCCAGCACTACCGGACTAGCGGGAGGCGAGCAGTACTTC

D gene: TRBD1
J gene: TRBJ1-3
V gene: TRBV7-2
clone size: NA
CDR3 protein: CASSSTGESGNTIYF
CDR3 DNA: TGTGCCAGCAGCTCTACAGGGGAATCGGGAAACACCATATATTTT

D gene: NA
J gene: TRBJ2-2
V gene: TRBV15
clone size: many
CDR3 protein: CATSMNQDTGELFF
CDR3 DNA: TGTGCCACCAGCATGAATCAAGACACCGGGGAGCTGTTTTTT

D gene: NA
J gene: TRBJ2-1
V gene: TRBV15
clone size: many
CDR3 protein: CATSSPGRYNEQFF
CDR3 DNA: TGTGCCACCAGCAGCCCGGGACGTTACAATGAGCAGTTCTTC

D gene: NA
J gene: TRBJ2-7
V gene: TRBV12-3/TRBV12-4
clone size: few
CDR3 protein: CASSLAGGPSSYEQYF
CDR3 DNA: TGTGCCAGCAGTTTAGCGGGGGGCCCGAGCTCCTACGAGCAGTACTTC

D gene: NA
J gene: TRBJ2-3
V gene: TRBV9
clone size: few
CDR3 protein: CASSVGIALTDTQYF
CDR3 DNA: TGTGCCAGCAGCGTAGGTATAGCCCTCACAGATACGCAGTATTTT

D gene: TRBD2
J gene: TRBJ2-2
V gene: TRBV25-1
clone size: few
CDR3 protein: CASSESRGGLAGRNTGELFF
CDR3 DNA: TGTGCCAGCAGTGAATCGCGAGGGGGACTAGCGGGGAGGAACACCGGGGAGCTGTTTTTT

D gene: NA
J gene: TRBJ2-1
V gene: TRBV28
clone size: few
CDR3 protein: CASSPRGLNNDQFF
CDR3 DNA: TGTGCCAGCAGTCCCCGAGGGCTGAACAATGATCAGTTCTTC